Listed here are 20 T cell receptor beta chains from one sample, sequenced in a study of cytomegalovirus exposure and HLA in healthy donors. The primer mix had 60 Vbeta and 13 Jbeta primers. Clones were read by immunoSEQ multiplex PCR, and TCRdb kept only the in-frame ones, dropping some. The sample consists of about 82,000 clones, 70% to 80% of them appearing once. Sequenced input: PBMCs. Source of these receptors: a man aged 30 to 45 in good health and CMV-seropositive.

The CDR3 spells CASSPRQGANYGYTF. The CDR3, as DNA: TGTGCCAGTAGTCCACGACAGGGAGCTAACTATGGCTACACCTTC. The V and J genes are TRBV19 and TRBJ1-2; 7 bases match TRBD1. Germline V gene lookup returns CDR1 LNHDA and CDR2 SQIVND (reference sequence). V lost 5 bases, J lost 0 bases, and 6 bases stayed unmatched. The CDR3 runs to 15 residues.

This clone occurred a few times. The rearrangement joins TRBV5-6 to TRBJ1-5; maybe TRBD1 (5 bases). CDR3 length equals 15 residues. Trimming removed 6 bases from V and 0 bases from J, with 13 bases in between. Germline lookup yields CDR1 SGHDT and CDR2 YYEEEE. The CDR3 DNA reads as TGTGCCAGCACCCTGGGGGGGTTTAGCAATCAGCCCCAGCATTTT. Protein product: CASTLGGFSNQPQHF. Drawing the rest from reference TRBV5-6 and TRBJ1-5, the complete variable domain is DAGVTQSPTHLIKTRGQQVTLRCSPKSGHDTVSWYQQALGQGPQFIFQYYEEEERQRGNFPDRFSGHQFPNYSSELNVNALLLGDSALYLCASTLGGFSNQPQHFGDGTRLSIL.

The chain's CDR3 is CASPSGGRAGNTIYF. The CDR3 DNA reads TGTGCCAGTCCTAGCGGGGGGCGCGCTGGAAACACCATATATTTT. The chain is built from TRBV19 and TRBJ1-3; possibly TRBD1 for D (6 bases). This CDR3 has 15 amino acids. In germline, CDR1 is LNHDA, CDR2 SQIVND (reference sequence). V was cut by 8 bases and J by 2 bases, with 16 bases left in between.

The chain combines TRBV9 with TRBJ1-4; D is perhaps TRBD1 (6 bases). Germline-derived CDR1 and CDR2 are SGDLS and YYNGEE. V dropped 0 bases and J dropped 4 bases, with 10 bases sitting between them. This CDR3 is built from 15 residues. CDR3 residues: CASSVAEGHNEKLFF. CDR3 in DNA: TGTGCCAGCAGCGTAGCTGAGGGACATAATGAAAAACTGTTTTTT.

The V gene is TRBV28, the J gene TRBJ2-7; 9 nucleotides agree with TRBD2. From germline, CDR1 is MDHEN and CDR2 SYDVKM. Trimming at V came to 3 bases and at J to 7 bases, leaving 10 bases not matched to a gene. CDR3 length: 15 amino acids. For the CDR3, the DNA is TGTGCCAGCAGTTTGACTAGCGGTCCTTTCGGGGAGCAGTACTTC. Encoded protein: CASSLTSGPFGEQYF.

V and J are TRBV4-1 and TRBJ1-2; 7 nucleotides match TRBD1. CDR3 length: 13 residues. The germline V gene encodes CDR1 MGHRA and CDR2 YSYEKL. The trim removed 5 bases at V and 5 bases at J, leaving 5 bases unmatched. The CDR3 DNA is TGCGCCAGCAGCGACAGGGTAGGTTATGGCTACACCTTC. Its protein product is CASSDRVGYGYTF.

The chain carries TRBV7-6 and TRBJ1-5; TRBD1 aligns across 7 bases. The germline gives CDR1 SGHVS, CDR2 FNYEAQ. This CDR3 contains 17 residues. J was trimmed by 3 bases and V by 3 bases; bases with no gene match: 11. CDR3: CASSLAAGQPSNQPQHF. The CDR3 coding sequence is TGTGCCAGCAGCTTGGCCGCGGGACAGCCTTCCAATCAGCCCCAGCATTTT.

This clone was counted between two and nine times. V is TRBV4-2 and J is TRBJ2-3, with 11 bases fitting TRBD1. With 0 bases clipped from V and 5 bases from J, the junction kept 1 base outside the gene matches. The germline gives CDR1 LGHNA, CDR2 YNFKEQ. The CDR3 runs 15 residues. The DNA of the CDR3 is TGTGCCAGCAGCCAAGAGGGACAGGGGGGAGATACGCAGTATTTT. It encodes CASSQEGQGGDTQYF.

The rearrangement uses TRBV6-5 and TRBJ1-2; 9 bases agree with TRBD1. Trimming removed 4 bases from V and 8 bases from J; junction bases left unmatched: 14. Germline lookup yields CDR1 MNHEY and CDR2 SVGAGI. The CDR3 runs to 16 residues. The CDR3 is CASSFQQGARVRGYTF. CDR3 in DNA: TGTGCCAGCAGTTTTCAACAGGGGGCGCGAGTTCGGGGCTACACCTTC.

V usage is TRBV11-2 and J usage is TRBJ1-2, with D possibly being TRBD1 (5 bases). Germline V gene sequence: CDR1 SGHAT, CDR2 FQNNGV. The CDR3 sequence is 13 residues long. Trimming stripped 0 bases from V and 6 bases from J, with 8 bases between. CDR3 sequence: CASSLDLRDGYTF. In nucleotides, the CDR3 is TGTGCCAGCAGCTTAGACCTCAGGGATGGCTACACCTTC.

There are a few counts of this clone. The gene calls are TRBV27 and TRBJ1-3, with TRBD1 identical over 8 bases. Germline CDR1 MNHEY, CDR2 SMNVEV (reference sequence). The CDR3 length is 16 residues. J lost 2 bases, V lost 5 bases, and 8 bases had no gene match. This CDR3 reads CASSLRQGRTGNTIYF. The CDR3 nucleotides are TGTGCCAGCAGTCTTAGACAGGGGCGTACTGGAAACACCATATATTTT.

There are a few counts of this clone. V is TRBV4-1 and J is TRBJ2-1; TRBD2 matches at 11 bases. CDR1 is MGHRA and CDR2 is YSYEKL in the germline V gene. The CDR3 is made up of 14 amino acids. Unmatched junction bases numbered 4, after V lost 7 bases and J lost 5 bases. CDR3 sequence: CASMGTSGHNEQFF. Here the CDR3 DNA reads TGCGCCAGCATGGGGACTAGCGGACACAATGAGCAGTTCTTC.

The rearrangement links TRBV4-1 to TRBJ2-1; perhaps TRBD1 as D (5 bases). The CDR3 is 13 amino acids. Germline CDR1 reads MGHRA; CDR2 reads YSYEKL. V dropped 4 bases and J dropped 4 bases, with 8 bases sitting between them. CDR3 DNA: TGCGCCAGCAGCCGCTCAGGGTACAATGAGCAGTTCTTC. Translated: CASSRSGYNEQFF.

Here the CDR3 DNA reads TGTGCCAGCAGTTACTCAAATTGGAGGGGTGGCACTGAAGCTTTCTTT. It codes for CASSYSNWRGGTEAFF. This chain links TRBV6-6 with TRBJ1-1, with D perhaps matching TRBD1 (5 bases). CDR1 is MNHNY, CDR2 SVGAGI, per germline (reference sequence). V was trimmed by 0 bases and J by 4 bases, leaving 15 bases between them. This CDR3 comprises 16 residues.

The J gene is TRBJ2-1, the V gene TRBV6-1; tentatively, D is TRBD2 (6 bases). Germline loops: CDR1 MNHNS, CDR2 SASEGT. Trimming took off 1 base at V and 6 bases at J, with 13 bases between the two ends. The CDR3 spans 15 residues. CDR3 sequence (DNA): TGTGCCAGCAGTGAAGGGAGGGCCAGGGCCAATGAGCAGTTCTTC. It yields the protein CASSEGRARANEQFF.

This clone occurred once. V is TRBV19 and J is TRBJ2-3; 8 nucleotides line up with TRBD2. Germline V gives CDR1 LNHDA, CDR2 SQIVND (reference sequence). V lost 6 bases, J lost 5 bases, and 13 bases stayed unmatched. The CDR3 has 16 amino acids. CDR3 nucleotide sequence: TGTGCCAGTAGCCCCCGGCTACTAGCGGTTCGAGATACGCAGTATTTT. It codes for CASSPRLLAVRDTQYF. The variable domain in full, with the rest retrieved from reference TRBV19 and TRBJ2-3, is DGGITQSPKYLFRKEGQNVTLSCEQNLNHDAMYWYRQDPGQGLRLIYYSQIVNDFQKGDIAEGYSVSREKKESFPLTVTSAQKNPTAFYLCASSPRLLAVRDTQYFGPGTRLTVL.

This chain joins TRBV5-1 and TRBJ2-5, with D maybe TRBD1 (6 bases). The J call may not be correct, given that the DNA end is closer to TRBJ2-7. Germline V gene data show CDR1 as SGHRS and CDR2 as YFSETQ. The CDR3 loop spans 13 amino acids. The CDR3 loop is CASSRTASDEQYF. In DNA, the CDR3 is TGCGCCAGCAGCAGGACAGCGAGCGACGAGCAGTACTTC.

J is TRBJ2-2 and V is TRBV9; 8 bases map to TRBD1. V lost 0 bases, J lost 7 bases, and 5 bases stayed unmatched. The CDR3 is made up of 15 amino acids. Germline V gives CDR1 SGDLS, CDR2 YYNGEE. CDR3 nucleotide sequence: TGTGCCAGCAGCGTAGGGTCAGGGGGCATCGGGGAGCTGTTTTTT. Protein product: CASSVGSGGIGELFF.

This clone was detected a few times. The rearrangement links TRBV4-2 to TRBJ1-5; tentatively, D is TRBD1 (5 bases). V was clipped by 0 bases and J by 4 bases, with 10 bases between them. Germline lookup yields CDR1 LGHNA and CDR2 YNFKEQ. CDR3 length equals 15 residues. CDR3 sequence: CASSQDSGENQPQHF. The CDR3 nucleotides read TGTGCCAGCAGCCAAGATTCGGGGGAGAATCAGCCCCAGCATTTT.

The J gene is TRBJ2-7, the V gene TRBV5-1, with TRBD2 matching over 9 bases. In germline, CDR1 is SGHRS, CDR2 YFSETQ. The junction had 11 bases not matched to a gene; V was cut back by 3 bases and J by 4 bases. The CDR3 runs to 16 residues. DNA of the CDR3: TGCGCCAGCAGCTCCCAGGGTAGCGGGAGTGGGTACGAGCAGTACTTC. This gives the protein CASSSQGSGSGYEQYF.